This T cell receptor beta chain was observed in a study of blood T cells in healthy people across ages. Points from the study as a whole: Investigators treated diversity estimates from one million T cells as underestimates.

The table lists this clonotype with a few counts. Its matching antigen is unknown. The CDR3 spans 14 residues. Germline V gives CDR1 SGDLS, CDR2 YYNGEE. Trimming left V 2 bases short and J 7 bases short, with 12 bases between. Per individual sample, total RNA of at least 5.5 micrograms was extracted. Using a J-beta primer mix together with a sample-barcoded 5' primer, a second PCR was run for about 6 to 11 cycles. TCRdb reprocessed the 5' RACE reads with MiXCR, giving one entry per CDR3 protein. The sample has approximately 2,000,000 distinct CDR3 sequences, around 42% seen once; the top ten hold about 23%.

The chain has TRBV9 and TRBJ1-4; possible D gene TRBD1, 5 bases. This TCR derives from a human donor in good health. Sequencing input: blood. CDR3 DNA sequence: TGTGCCAGCAGCGTTGACAGTGAGACTGAAAAACTGTTTTTT. Amino acid sequence: CASSVDSETEKLFF.